This T cell receptor (beta chain) was captured by sequencing in a study of graft-versus-host responses after intestinal transplantation. Turning to the study itself: Transplant recipients had multivisceral, liver-intestinal, or isolated intestinal grafts. General study points: GvH clonotypes were identified within recipient marrow, with a subset emerging first in ileum or blood.

Per germline, CDR1 WNHNN and CDR2 SYGVQD (reference sequence). The germline V and J ends were trimmed by 4 bases and 6 bases, with 6 bases remaining between them. There are 12 residues in the CDR3. Concerning this clone itself: The antigen is unknown.

Assay used: immunoSEQ multiplex PCR; TCRdb lists only in-frame clones, some missing. This sample yields 85,000 to 110,000 clones, of which roughly 93% are seen a single time; 0.9% to 1.5% belongs to the top ten. This chain connects TRBV10-1 to TRBJ2-2; D gene uncertain. The material was unstimulated CD8+ T cells sorted from spleen or lymph node cells, obtained before intestinal transplant. The TCR originated in a human donor who received an intestinal transplant. Here the CDR3 reads CASSVVAGELFF. In nucleotides, the CDR3 is TGCGCCAGCAGTGTGGTAGCCGGGGAGCTGTTTTTT.